This T cell receptor (beta chain) derives from a study of blood T cell repertoires in COVID-19. Study as a whole: Samples came from the United States, Italy and Spain, spanning acute and convalescent COVID-19.

Enrollees, about 18 to 90 years old, lived in about two dozen US areas. This clone appeared a few times. Clones were read by immunoSEQ multiplex PCR, and TCRdb kept only the in-frame ones, dropping some. The table has 150,000 to 200,000 clones, more than 75% seen once. V dropped 0 bases and J dropped 0 bases, with 9 bases sitting between them. This CDR3 is 15 amino acids long. CDR1 SGHRS and CDR2 YFSETQ come from the germline V gene. This chain uses TRBV5-1 with TRBJ1-1; D gene unclear. Sequencing was done on a sample of PBMCs or T cells enriched from blood (not recorded which). The receptor comes from a woman between 50 and 59 years old with acute COVID-19. CDR3 residues: CASSLETDMNTEAFF. The DNA for the CDR3 is TGCGCCAGCAGCTTGGAAACAGACATGAACACTGAAGCTTTCTTT. The variable domain in full, completed from reference TRBV5-1 and TRBJ1-1, reads KAGVTQTPRYLIKTRGQQVTLSCSPISGHRSVSWYQQTPGQGLQFLFEYFSETQRNKGNFPGRFSGRQFSNSRSEMNVSTLELGDSALYLCASSLETDMNTEAFFGQGTRLTVV.